This T cell receptor (beta chain) originates from a study of blood T cell repertoires in COVID-19. On the study more broadly: There were acute and convalescent COVID-19 samples, and they came from the United States, Italy and Spain. The cDNA or gDNA used as material had been derived from T cells, B-cell-depleted T cells, or PBMCs.

Under the authors' procedure: Scientists estimated how many nucleated cells there were by amplifying reference gene primers. Data came from immunoSEQ multiplex PCR; TCRdb stores just in-frame clones and leaves some out. V and J calls and clone size are those listed in that table; D and trimming were worked out from the DNA. The data contain 150,000 to 200,000 clones, 85% to 90% of them singletons. The length of the CDR3 is 14 residues. Germline assignment: CDR1 SGHRS and CDR2 YFSETQ. Unmatched junction bases numbered 4, after V lost 1 base and J lost 6 bases. What was sequenced was peripheral blood. The chain couples TRBV5-1 to TRBJ2-1; 7 bases are a match to TRBD2. The clonotype was recovered from a man over 45 with acute or convalescent COVID-19. This CDR3 is CASSLRPGGNEQFF. The CDR3 nucleotides are TGCGCCAGCAGCTTGCGCCCGGGGGGCAATGAGCAGTTCTTC.